This record concerns one TCR beta chain sequence. The entry originates in a study of OX40 agonist ivuxolimab in advanced cancers. Using immunoSEQ multiplex PCR, the repertoire was profiled, and TCRdb retains in-frame clones only, with some absent. The sample includes tens of thousands of clones, roughly nine tenths of them seen just once. CDR1 SGHDN and CDR2 FVKESK come from the germline V gene. This CDR3 contains 17 residues. The V and J ends lost 4 bases and 0 bases, in that order; junction bases with no gene match: 7. The clonotype originates from an adult with an advanced solid tumor such as melanoma, head and neck, liver or kidney cancer. This chain joins TRBV14 and TRBJ2-2, with 8 bases lining up with TRBD2. Source: CD4+ or CD8+ T cells sorted from blood, taken in a trial of the OX40 agonist ivuxolimab. In DNA, the CDR3 is TGTGCCAGCAGCCCTCATCTAGCGGGCTCGAACACCGGGGAGCTGTTTTTT. Protein: CASSPHLAGSNTGELFF.